The rows below give T cell receptor beta chains drawn from one sample of a study of identical twins. TCRdb re-called the 5' RACE reads through MiXCR, storing one row per CDR3 protein. The profile shows 450,000 to 650,000 distinct CDR3 sequences, 9.6% of them singletons. This sample was also put to use in a study of yellow fever vaccine responses in identical twins.

Material for sequencing was PBMCs. The source is a woman aged 18-29 years in good health. Each CDR3 is given with its conserved first and last residue. Fields, in order: V gene, J gene, CDR3 protein.

v_call: TRBV10-3
j_call: TRBJ1-2
cdr3_aa: CAISERDRKDSNYGYTF

v_call: TRBV12-3/TRBV12-4
j_call: TRBJ2-7
cdr3_aa: CASSLAGGTDLKQYF

v_call: TRBV11-3
j_call: TRBJ2-5
cdr3_aa: CASSPRTSGQETQYF

v_call: TRBV7-9
j_call: TRBJ2-2
cdr3_aa: CASSLGSIITGELFF

v_call: TRBV10-3
j_call: TRBJ2-1
cdr3_aa: CAIGLEGNSYNEQFF

v_call: TRBV3-1
j_call: TRBJ1-6
cdr3_aa: CASSQDGRAPLHF

v_call: TRBV5-1
j_call: TRBJ2-3
cdr3_aa: CASSFDGTGTDTQYF

v_call: TRBV2
j_call: TRBJ2-7
cdr3_aa: CASSEPRNSQGTTTGQYF

v_call: TRBV27
j_call: TRBJ2-7
cdr3_aa: CASSLGGLPYEQYF

v_call: TRBV24-1
j_call: TRBJ2-1
cdr3_aa: CATSDLEEFNEQFF

v_call: TRBV5-6
j_call: TRBJ2-1
cdr3_aa: CASSFIAGSYNEQFF

v_call: TRBV27
j_call: TRBJ2-7
cdr3_aa: CASSLVPTYEQYF

v_call: TRBV13
j_call: TRBJ2-7
cdr3_aa: CASRRLAGSYEQYF

v_call: TRBV20-1
j_call: TRBJ2-7
cdr3_aa: CSAPVEGLYEQYF

v_call: TRBV6-1
j_call: TRBJ2-5
cdr3_aa: CASRTGGAKETQYF

v_call: TRBV27
j_call: TRBJ2-1
cdr3_aa: CASSGLRGAYSNEQFF

v_call: TRBV27
j_call: TRBJ2-7
cdr3_aa: CASSLTGAIGGGQYF

v_call: TRBV6-5
j_call: TRBJ2-1
cdr3_aa: CASSLRTTNNEQFF

v_call: TRBV14
j_call: TRBJ2-1
cdr3_aa: CASSHGLGNEQFF

v_call: TRBV20-1
j_call: TRBJ2-2
cdr3_aa: CSARGWDRGYGELFF

v_call: TRBV3-1
j_call: TRBJ2-3
cdr3_aa: CASSHLSTDTQYF

v_call: TRBV20-1
j_call: TRBJ1-4
cdr3_aa: CCARAARGTNEKLFF